These 26 T cell receptor beta chains came from one sample sequenced in a study of T cell repertoires in cytomegalovirus infection. These receptors are not linked to any known antigen. TCRdb recomputed calls from the reads with MiXCR, one row per CDR3 protein. The table records about 920,000 distinct CDR3 sequences, roughly 30% of them present only once. The source material was cultured CD8+ T cells from PBMCs, sampled from culture after CMV antigen stimulation. Receptors were obtained from a human donor in good health (CMV status not recorded). Some clones in this sample may be carry-over from other donors' samples.

A few counts support this clonotype. The chain has TRBV4-2 and TRBJ2-7; 10 bases fit TRBD2. Germline CDR1 reads LGHNA; CDR2 reads YNFKEQ. V lost 3 bases, J lost 3 bases, and 2 bases stayed unmatched. The CDR3 contains 14 residues. The CDR3 DNA is TGTGCCAGCAGCCACGGACTAGCGGACTACGAGCAGTACTTC. Protein sequence: CASSHGLADYEQYF.

This clonotype was counted a few times. This chain uses TRBV12-3 or TRBV12-4 with TRBJ2-3, with 8 bases that match TRBD1. Unmatched junction bases numbered 4, after V lost 2 bases and J lost 3 bases. The CDR3 loop spans 15 amino acids. In nucleotides, the CDR3 is TGTGCCAGCAGTTTACTAACAGGGGGGACAGATACGCAGTATTTT. It translates to CASSLLTGGTDTQYF.

As for this clonotype: Being one base from a much bigger clone, this may be a read error. The V call is TRBV4-1, the J call TRBJ2-1; 7 nucleotides align to TRBD1. There are 17 residues in the CDR3. CDR1 MGHRA and CDR2 YSYEKL come from the germline V gene. The chain's CDR3 is CACSQDPPGQSYNEQFF. The CDR3 DNA reads as TGCGCCTGCAGCCAAGATCCTCCGGGACAGAGTTACAATGAGCAGTTCTTC.

This clonotype came up a few times. The junction departs from the called germline gene at one end, perhaps through a read error. The V call is TRBV4-1, the J call TRBJ2-1, with TRBD2 matching over 11 bases. The CDR3 is 15 amino acids. Germline-derived CDR1 and CDR2 are MGHRA and YSYEKL. CDR3 region: CASSQTSGRLNEQFF. CDR3 DNA sequence: TGTGCCAGCAGCCAAACTAGCGGGAGACTCAATGAGCAGTTCTTC.

The CDR3 DNA reads as TGTGCCAGCAGTTACCTAGGGACTAGCGGGGCCGAGCAGTTCTTC. Protein sequence: CASSYLGTSGAEQFF. J is TRBJ2-1 and V is TRBV6-2 or TRBV6-3, with 13 bases lining up with TRBD2. V gave up 2 bases and J gave up 10 bases; unmatched junction bases: 5. Germline V gene sequence: CDR1 MNHEY, CDR2 SVGEGT. The CDR3 totals 15 residues.

Comment on this clonotype: This could be a read error, since a much larger clone is one nucleotide away. The rearrangement uses TRBV7-4 and TRBJ1-1; D is possibly TRBD1 (6 bases). Per germline, CDR1 SGHVT and CDR2 SQSDAQ. The CDR3 runs to 13 residues. For the CDR3, the DNA is TGTGTCAGCAGCCTACGACAGGACACTGAAGCTTTCTTT. Its translation: CVSSLRQDTEAFF.

The chain is built from TRBV2 and TRBJ2-2; D perhaps matches TRBD2 (6 bases). V was trimmed by 7 bases and J by 5 bases, leaving 17 bases between them. Looked up from germline, CDR1 is SNHLY and CDR2 is FYNNEI. This CDR3 has 15 amino acids. CDR3 DNA sequence: TGTGCCAGCATGGAGGGGATAGCGGAAACCGGGGAGCTGTTTTTT. Its translation: CASMEGIAETGELFF.

This clonotype was seen a single time. The chain combines TRBV7-4 with TRBJ2-5, with D possibly being TRBD1 (6 bases). Trimming removed 6 bases from V and 0 bases from J, with 11 bases in between. This CDR3 region has 14 residues. Germline V gene data show CDR1 as SGHVT and CDR2 as SQSDAQ. This chain's CDR3 is CASRPGDNQETQYF. The DNA for the CDR3 is TGTGCCAGCAGGCCCGGGGACAACCAAGAGACCCAGTACTTC.

This clonotype was observed a handful of times. This sequence joins TRBV20-1 and TRBJ1-4; tentative D call: TRBD1 (5 bases). Germline V gives CDR1 DFQATT, CDR2 SNEGSKA (reference sequence). The CDR3 sequence is 17 residues long. V was pared by 0 bases and J by 0 bases, with 14 bases between. The CDR3, as DNA: TGCAGTGCTAGAGAGGGGGACGTCACTGCAACTAATGAAAAACTGTTTTTT. Amino acids: CSAREGDVTATNEKLFF.

This clonotype has just a few counts. The chain is built from TRBV27 and TRBJ2-1; TRBD2 matches 13 bases. The CDR3 totals 15 residues. Germline-derived CDR1 and CDR2 are MNHEY and SMNVEV (reference sequence). The junction had 6 bases not matched to a gene; V was cut back by 6 bases and J by 7 bases. The chain's CDR3 is CASRITSGGGNEQFF. The CDR3 nucleotides are TGTGCCAGCAGAATAACTAGCGGGGGGGGTAATGAGCAGTTCTTC.

A word on this clonotype: This CDR3 fails to terminate in the conserved phenylalanine or tryptophan, so it likely reflects a read error. This chain uses TRBV7-6 with TRBJ2-1; D unresolved. Germline loops: CDR1 SGHVS, CDR2 FNYEAQ. V was clipped by 1 base and J by 6 bases, with 10 bases between them. This CDR3 has 14 residues. CDR3 coding DNA: TGTGCCAGCAGCTTAGGGTATGGCGGCAATGAGCAGTTCTCC. Its translation is CASSLGYGGNEQFS.

This clonotype was seen at least ten times. The chain recombines TRBV7-6 with TRBJ2-3; 8 nucleotides align to TRBD1. The CDR3 loop spans 16 amino acids. Germline CDR1 SGHVS, CDR2 FNYEAQ. Trimming at V came to 5 bases and at J to 1 base, leaving 8 bases not matched to a gene. CDR3 sequence reads: CASSPRTGSGTDTQYF. Here the CDR3 DNA reads TGTGCCAGCAGCCCCCGGACAGGGAGCGGCACAGATACGCAGTATTTT. Based on the CDR3 plus reference TRBV7-6 and TRBJ2-3, the full variable domain is GAGVSQSPRYKVTKRGQDVALRCDPISGHVSLYWYRQALGQGPEFLTYFNYEAQQDKSGLPNDRFSAERPEGSISTLTIQRTEQRDSAMYRCASSPRTGSGTDTQYFGPGTRLTVL.

V gene TRBV9 combines with J gene TRBJ2-5; D is unclear. The V end was cut by 0 bases, the J end by 2 bases, with 14 bases between. CDR1 and CDR2 from the germline V gene are SGDLS and YYNGEE. CDR3 length: 16 amino acids. CDR3 protein: CASSVALGGNQETQYF. The CDR3 DNA sequence: TGTGCCAGCAGCGTAGCTCTCGGCGGCAATCAAGAGACCCAGTACTTC.

The table lists this clonotype with a few counts. The chain carries TRBV27 and TRBJ1-5; 8 positions agree with TRBD1. The CDR3 length is 14 residues. V lost 4 bases to trimming and J lost 7 bases; unmatched junction nucleotides: 6. Germline-derived CDR1 and CDR2 are MNHEY and SMNVEV (reference sequence). The CDR3 nucleotides read TGTGCCAGCAGTTCAGGGACAGGAACGCAGCCCCAGCATTTT. Translating it yields CASSSGTGTQPQHF.

This clonotype was seen ten or more times. The chain couples TRBV7-2 to TRBJ2-3, with 9 positions matching TRBD2. CDR3 size: 17 residues. Germline lookup yields CDR1 SGHTA and CDR2 FQGNSA. V lost 1 base to trimming and J lost 6 bases; unmatched junction nucleotides: 11. Written as DNA, the CDR3 is TGTGCCAGCAGCTTAGGAGGGCGGGGGGGCCTATCGGATACGCAGTATTTT. Its protein is CASSLGGRGGLSDTQYF.

This clonotype was detected a few times. The chain recombines TRBV5-4 with TRBJ2-2, with a weak D call TRBD2 (6 bases). Germline V gene lookup returns CDR1 SGHNT and CDR2 YYREEE (reference sequence). This CDR3 comprises 15 residues. With 0 bases removed from V and 5 bases from J, the gap between germline ends came to 11 bases. The CDR3 protein is CASSLERGSTGELFF. DNA of the CDR3: TGTGCCAGCAGCTTGGAACGGGGGAGTACCGGGGAGCTGTTTTTT.

The chain employs TRBV24-1 and TRBJ2-5, with TRBD2 as a possible D gene (5 bases). The V and J ends lost 4 bases and 3 bases respectively, with 11 bases between them. The CDR3 runs 14 residues. The germline V gene has CDR1 KGHDR and CDR2 SFDVKD. This chain's CDR3 is CATSDRGREETQYF. The DNA for the CDR3 is TGTGCCACCAGTGACCGGGGAAGGGAAGAGACCCAGTACTTC.

Here the CDR3 DNA reads TGTGCCACCAGCAGAGCCCGACGCGGGGCCTACAATGAGCAGTTCTTC. Translated, it gives CATSRARRGAYNEQFF. The genes are TRBV15 and TRBJ2-1; D perhaps matches TRBD2 (6 bases). The CDR3 loop spans 16 amino acids. In germline, CDR1 is LNHNV, CDR2 YYDKDF (reference sequence). Trimming cost V 1 base and J 2 bases, with 12 bases left between them.

This clonotype was found a few times. The rearrangement joins TRBV19 to TRBJ2-5; TRBD2 agrees at 8 bases. The V gene's germline CDR1 is LNHDA and CDR2 SQIVND (reference sequence). Germline trimming cut 3 bases from V and 5 bases from J; bases unmatched to any gene: 14. The CDR3 has 17 residues. The CDR3: CASSIDTRGGILETQYF. CDR3 bases: TGTGCCAGTAGTATCGATACTCGCGGGGGGATCCTGGAGACCCAGTACTTC.

This clonotype has a handful of counts. The chain combines TRBV7-6 with TRBJ1-4; TRBD1 might be the D (6 bases). The CDR3 loop spans 16 amino acids. CDR1 and CDR2 from the germline V gene are SGHVS and FNYEAQ. The V gene lost 3 bases and the J gene lost 7 bases, with 18 bases spanning the gap. CDR3 residues: CASSLDSWGGVEKLFF. CDR3 DNA sequence: TGTGCCAGCAGCTTGGATTCGTGGGGGGGCGTTGAAAAACTGTTTTTT. The full variable domain, in which reference TRBV7-6 and TRBJ1-4 provide the parts outside the CDR3, is GAGVSQSPRYKVTKRGQDVALRCDPISGHVSLYWYRQALGQGPEFLTYFNYEAQQDKSGLPNDRFSAERPEGSISTLTIQRTEQRDSAMYRCASSLDSWGGVEKLFFGSGTQLSVL.

CDR3 protein: CASSLAPIRYNEQFF. The CDR3 bases are TGTGCCAGCAGCTTAGCGCCGATTCGCTACAATGAGCAGTTCTTC. The chain links TRBV7-9 to TRBJ2-1; D ambiguous. CDR3 length: 15 residues. Looked up from germline, CDR1 is SEHNR and CDR2 is FQNEAQ (reference sequence). V was trimmed by 0 bases and J by 3 bases, leaving 9 bases between them.

V and J are TRBV19 and TRBJ2-1; no clear D gene. The CDR3 length is 13 residues. The V gene's germline CDR1 is LNHDA and CDR2 SQIVND (reference sequence). V lost 8 bases and J 8 bases, leaving 16 bases between the germline ends. CDR3 sequence reads: CASGDPRTHEQFF. Written as DNA, the CDR3 is TGTGCCAGTGGGGATCCGCGGACGCATGAGCAGTTCTTC.

The chain is built from TRBV6-2 or TRBV6-3 and TRBJ2-7; the D gene is possibly TRBD1 (6 bases). CDR3 length: 13 residues. V lost 2 bases and J lost 6, with 11 bases in between. Per germline, CDR1 MNHEY and CDR2 SVGEGT. CDR3 residues: CASSYQGIVEQYV. CDR3 in DNA: TGTGCCAGCAGTTACCAGGGGATCGTCGAGCAGTACGTC.

There are a few counts of this clonotype. This chain connects TRBV27 to TRBJ2-1, with D possibly matching TRBD1 (5 bases). CDR1 MNHEY and CDR2 SMNVEV come from the germline V gene (reference sequence). The CDR3 covers 14 residues. Deletions cut 3 bases from V and 4 bases from J, with 10 bases between. CDR3 nucleotides: TGTGCCAGCAGTTTCGGACACTTTTACAATGAGCAGTTCTTC. Residues: CASSFGHFYNEQFF.

The genes are TRBV5-6 and TRBJ2-5; 9 nucleotides agree with TRBD1. The J segment lost 4 bases and the V segment lost 5 bases, leaving 12 bases of the junction unmatched. The CDR3 length is 16 residues. Germline CDR1 is SGHDT and CDR2 is YYEEEE. CDR3 in DNA: TGTGCCAGCAGTCGAATGGGGGGACAGGGCCCAGAGACCCAGTACTTC. Protein product: CASSRMGGQGPETQYF.

On this clonotype itself: This may come from a read error, since a much larger clone is one base off. The chain recombines TRBV7-1 with TRBJ2-7, with D perhaps TRBD1 or TRBD2 (6 bases each). TRBV7-1 is noted as an ORF with a role that remains uncertain. The CDR3 covers 16 residues. The chain's CDR3 is CAGSPRRDKEGYEQYF. The CDR3 DNA reads as TGTGCCGGCAGCCCTAGAAGGGACAAGGAGGGCTACGAGCAGTACTTC.